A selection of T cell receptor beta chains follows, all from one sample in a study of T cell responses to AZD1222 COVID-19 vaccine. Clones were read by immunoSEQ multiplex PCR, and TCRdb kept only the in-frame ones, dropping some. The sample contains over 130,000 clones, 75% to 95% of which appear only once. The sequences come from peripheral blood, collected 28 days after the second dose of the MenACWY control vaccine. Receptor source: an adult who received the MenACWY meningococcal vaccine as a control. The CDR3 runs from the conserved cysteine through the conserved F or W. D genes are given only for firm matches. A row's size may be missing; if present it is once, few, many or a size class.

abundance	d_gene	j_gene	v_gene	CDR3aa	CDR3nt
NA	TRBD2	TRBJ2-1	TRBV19	CASSIYPSGTTSYNEQFF	TGTGCCAGTAGTATATACCCTTCCGGGACTACCTCCTACAATGAGCAGTTCTTC
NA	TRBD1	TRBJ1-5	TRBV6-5	CASDRTGGQPQHF	TGTGCCAGCGACCGGACAGGGGGGCAGCCCCAGCATTTT
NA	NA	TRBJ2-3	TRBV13	CASSLGRGSGTDTQYF	TGTGCCAGCAGCTTGGGGCGTGGGAGTGGGACAGATACGCAGTATTTT
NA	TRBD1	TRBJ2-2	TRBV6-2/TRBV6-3	CASSRTGPTGELFF	TGTGCCAGCAGCCGGACAGGACCCACCGGGGAGCTGTTTTTT
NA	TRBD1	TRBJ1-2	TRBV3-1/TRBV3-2	CASSLGQGYGYTF	TGTGCCAGCAGCCTTGGACAGGGTTATGGCTACACCTTC
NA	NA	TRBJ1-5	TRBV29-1	CSVGHDSNQPQHF	TGCAGCGTTGGACATGATAGCAATCAGCCCCAGCATTTT
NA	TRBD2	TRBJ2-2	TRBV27	CASSPTGGGNTGELFF	TGTGCCAGCAGCCCCACGGGCGGGGGAAACACCGGGGAGCTGTTTTTT
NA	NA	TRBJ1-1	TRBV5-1	CASSSISTEGTEAFF	TGCGCCAGCAGCTCGATTTCGACAGAAGGGACTGAAGCTTTCTTT
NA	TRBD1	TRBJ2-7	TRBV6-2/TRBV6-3	CASSNPGTGIYEQYF	TGTGCCAGCAGCAACCCCGGGACAGGGATCTACGAGCAGTACTTC
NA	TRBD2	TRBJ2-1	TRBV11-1	CASSFAGGPNEQFF	TGTGCCAGCAGCTTTGCGGGAGGGCCCAATGAGCAGTTCTTC
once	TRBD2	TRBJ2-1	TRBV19	CASRRHDGGRANEQFF	TGTGCCAGTAGGCGCCACGATGGCGGGAGGGCCAATGAGCAGTTCTTC
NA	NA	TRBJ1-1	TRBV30	CAWTIGVGNTEAFF	TGTGCCTGGACAATTGGGGTAGGGAACACTGAAGCTTTCTTT
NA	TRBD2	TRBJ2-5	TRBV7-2	CASSLVGFGGQETQYF	TGTGCCAGCAGCTTAGTCGGTTTCGGGGGGCAAGAGACCCAGTACTTC
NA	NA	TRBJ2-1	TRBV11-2	CASSLRTDPYNEQFF	TGTGCCAGCAGCTTGCGGACTGATCCCTACAATGAGCAGTTCTTC
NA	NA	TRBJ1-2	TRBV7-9	CASSLDHGNAGAGWGYTF	TGTGCCAGCAGCTTAGACCATGGGAATGCGGGAGCCGGGTGGGGCTACACCTTC
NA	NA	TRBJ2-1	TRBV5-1	CASSLFEGRHNEQFF	TGCGCCAGCAGCTTGTTTGAGGGGCGGCACAATGAGCAGTTCTTC
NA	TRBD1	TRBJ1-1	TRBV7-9	CASSSMTGMNTEAFF	TGTGCCAGCAGCTCGATGACAGGGATGAACACTGAAGCTTTCTTT
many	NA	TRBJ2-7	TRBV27	CASSLRAPYEQYF	TGTGCCAGCAGTTTAAGGGCCCCCTACGAGCAGTACTTC
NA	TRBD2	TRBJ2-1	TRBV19	CASRGGLAGGTAYNEQFF	TGTGCCAGTAGGGGGGGTCTAGCGGGAGGGACGGCCTACAATGAGCAGTTCTTC
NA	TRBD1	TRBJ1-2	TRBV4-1	CASSQDRGQGAYGYTF	TGCGCCAGCAGCCAAGATAGGGGACAGGGGGCGTATGGCTACACCTTC
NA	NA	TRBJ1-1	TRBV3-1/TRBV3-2	CASSQGPDRENTEAFF	TGTGCCAGCAGCCAAGGGCCGGACCGGGAGAACACTGAAGCTTTCTTT
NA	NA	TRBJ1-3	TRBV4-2	CASMLDGNSGNTIYF	TGTGCCAGCATGTTAGACGGCAACTCTGGAAACACCATATATTTT
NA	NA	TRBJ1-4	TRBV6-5	CASSAQGSGEKLFF	TGTGCCAGCAGCGCACAGGGCTCGGGAGAAAAACTGTTTTTT
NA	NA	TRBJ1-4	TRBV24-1	CATSDAGVGATNEKLFF	TGTGCCACCAGTGATGCCGGTGTCGGGGCGACTAATGAAAAACTGTTTTTT
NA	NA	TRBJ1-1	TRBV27	CASSLTGRAEAFF	TGTGCCAGCAGTTTGACGGGGAGGGCTGAAGCTTTCTTT
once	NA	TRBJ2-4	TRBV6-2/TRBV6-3	CASTPVLANAKNIQYF	TGTGCCAGCACCCCCGTTCTAGCGAATGCCAAAAACATTCAGTACTTC
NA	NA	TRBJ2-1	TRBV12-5	CASGLPRSSSYNEQFF	TGTGCTAGTGGTTTGCCCCGGAGTAGCTCCTACAATGAGCAGTTCTTC
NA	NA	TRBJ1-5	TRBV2	CASSEAAGYQPQHF	TGTGCCAGCAGTGAAGCGGCAGGTTATCAGCCCCAGCATTTT
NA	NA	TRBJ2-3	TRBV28	CASNQELDTQYF	TGTGCCAGCAACCAAGAGTTGGATACGCAGTATTTT
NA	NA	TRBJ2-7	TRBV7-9	CASSLARGTAAEQYF	TGTGCCAGCAGCTTAGCCCGGGGGACAGCTGCCGAGCAGTACTTC
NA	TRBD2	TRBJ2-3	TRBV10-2	CASSVVPGTRSDTQYF	TGCGCCAGCAGTGTGGTCCCGGGGACTAGGTCAGATACGCAGTATTTT
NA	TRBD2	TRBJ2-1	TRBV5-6	CASSVPGLGEREQFF	TGTGCCAGCAGCGTTCCGGGACTAGGTGAGCGTGAGCAGTTCTTC
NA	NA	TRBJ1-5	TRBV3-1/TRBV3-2	CASSQAGSNQPQHF	TGTGCCAGCAGCCAAGCGGGGAGCAATCAGCCCCAGCATTTT
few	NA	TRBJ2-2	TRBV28	CASSVVNTGELFF	TGTGCCAGCAGCGTAGTGAACACCGGGGAGCTGTTTTTT
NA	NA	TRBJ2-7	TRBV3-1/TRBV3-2	CASSPRGLTYEQYF	TGTGCCAGCAGCCCGAGGGGCCTTACCTACGAGCAGTACTTC
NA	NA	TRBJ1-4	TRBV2	CASSGGDVNEKLFF	TGTGCCAGCAGTGGGGGCGACGTTAATGAAAAACTGTTTTTT
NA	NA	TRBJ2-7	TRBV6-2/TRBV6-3	CASSDTGRSYEQYF	TGTGCCAGCAGTGATACCGGACGCTCCTACGAGCAGTACTTC
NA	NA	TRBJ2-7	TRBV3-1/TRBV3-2	CASSQDYGDAYEQYF	TGTGCCAGCAGCCAAGATTACGGGGACGCCTACGAGCAGTACTTC
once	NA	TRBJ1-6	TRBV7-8	CASSPRPTVNNSPLHF	TGTGCCAGCAGCCCCCGGCCGACAGTAAATAATTCACCCCTCCACTTT
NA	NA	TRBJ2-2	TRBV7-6	CASAAGELFF	TGTGCCTCCGCCGCCGGGGAGCTGTTTTTT
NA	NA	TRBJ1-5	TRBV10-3	CAISESGGSYSNQPQHF	TGTGCCATCAGTGAGTCGGGGGGCTCCTATAGCAATCAGCCCCAGCATTTT
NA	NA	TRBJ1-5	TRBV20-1	CSASSGASNQPQHF	TGCAGTGCTAGTAGCGGGGCTAGCAATCAGCCCCAGCATTTT
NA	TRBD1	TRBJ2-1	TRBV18	CASSPLPGQGENEQFF	TGTGCCAGCTCACCACTGCCGGGACAGGGTGAGAATGAGCAGTTCTTC
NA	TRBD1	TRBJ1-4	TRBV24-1	CATSDLQGQAPPVNEKLFF	TGTGCCACCAGTGATTTGCAGGGACAGGCCCCTCCAGTTAATGAAAAACTGTTTTTT
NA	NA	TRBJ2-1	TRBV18	CASSPLNEQFF	TGTGCCAGCTCACCCCTGAATGAGCAGTTCTTC